The 8 T cell receptor beta chains in this list originate from one sample, sequenced in a study of blood T cell repertoires in COVID-19. The repertoire was sequenced with immunoSEQ multiplex PCR; TCRdb's copy has only in-frame clones and lacks some. The data show some 300,000 clones, with less than 90% seen just once and under 15% held by the top ten. The sequenced sample consisted of peripheral blood. The receptors shown here come from a woman aged 70 to 79 with COVID-19, enrolled during active disease.

The chain couples TRBV5-8 to TRBJ2-3; unclear D gene. Trimming cost V 0 bases and J 0 bases, with 11 bases left between them. The CDR3 is made up of 16 amino acids. CDR1 and CDR2 (germline): SGHTS, YDEGEE. The CDR3 DNA reads TGTGCCAGCAGCTTGGCCGAGGAAGTAAGCACAGATACGCAGTATTTT. It is translated as CASSLAEEVSTDTQYF.

This chain joins TRBV20-1 and TRBJ2-7; D is perhaps TRBD1 (6 bases). The V gene lost 5 bases and the J gene lost 6 bases, with 11 bases spanning the gap. The CDR3 has 11 amino acids. Germline assignment: CDR1 DFQATT and CDR2 SNEGSKA (reference sequence). CDR3 loop: CSALLGGEQYF. The CDR3 DNA reads as TGCAGTGCTCTCTTAGGGGGCGAGCAGTACTTC.

The chain is built from TRBV28 and TRBJ1-2, with D unclear. Deletions cut 4 bases from V and 7 bases from J, with 10 bases between. CDR3 length: 12 amino acids. Germline V gene lookup returns CDR1 MDHEN and CDR2 SYDVKM. CDR3 protein: CASSSAIAGYTF. DNA of the CDR3: TGTGCCAGCAGTTCAGCTATAGCTGGCTACACCTTC.

CDR3 nucleotides: TGTGCCAGCTCACAGACAGGTTTCTCCTACGAGCAGTACTTC. This codes for CASSQTGFSYEQYF. V gene TRBV18 combines with J gene TRBJ2-7; weak D call: TRBD1 (6 bases). The CDR3 is made up of 14 amino acids. The germline V gene has CDR1 KGHSH and CDR2 LQKENI. The germline V and J ends were trimmed by 4 bases and 0 bases, with 10 bases remaining between them.

The CDR3 nucleotides read TGCGCCAGCCCCCGGACCTTTGAGGGTTACGAGCAGTACTTC. It yields the protein CASPRTFEGYEQYF. This chain connects TRBV10-2 to TRBJ2-7, with D possibly matching TRBD2 (5 bases). Germline V gives CDR1 WSHSY, CDR2 SAAADI. V lost 8 bases and J 4 bases, leaving 18 bases between the germline ends. The CDR3 contains 14 residues.

This chain connects TRBV12-3 or TRBV12-4 to TRBJ1-2; D might be TRBD1 (5 bases). This CDR3 spans 12 amino acids. Trimming left V 3 bases short and J 8 bases short, with 10 bases between. The CDR3 sequence: CASSFSQGGYTF. The CDR3 nucleotides are TGTGCCAGCAGTTTTAGTCAGGGAGGCTACACCTTC.

This chain connects TRBV6-1 to TRBJ2-7, with a tentative D call TRBD1 (6 bases). V shed 2 bases and J shed 2 bases, with 10 bases lying between them. The CDR3 covers 14 residues. The germline CDR1 and CDR2 sequences are MNHNS and SASEGT. DNA of the CDR3: TGTGCCAGCAGTGAAATACAGGGTACCTACGAGCAGTACTTC. This encodes CASSEIQGTYEQYF.

This rearrangement joins TRBV15 to TRBJ2-7; perhaps TRBD2 as D (5 bases). Trimming left V 2 bases short and J 0 bases short, with 11 bases between. CDR3 length: 15 amino acids. CDR1 and CDR2 (germline): LNHNV, YYDKDF (reference sequence). The CDR3 coding sequence is TGTGCCACCAGCAGATCCCGGGGATCCTCCTACGAGCAGTACTTC. It translates to CATSRSRGSSYEQYF.